One and the same sample provided the 14 T cell receptor beta chains below, sequenced in a study of T-cell memory formation after mild COVID-19. TCRdb fed the 5' RACE reads into MiXCR, producing one record per CDR3 protein. The repertoire has about 600,000 distinct CDR3 sequences, about a fifth of them found once; the top ten carry around 8.4%. Material: PBMCs or a T cell subset sorted from them (not recorded which). The receptors come from an adult woman who had mild COVID-19 (a few samples of this study predate the infection). Cell type and time point are not known.

This clonotype was counted between two and nine times. V is TRBV9 and J is TRBJ2-7; 8 positions match TRBD1. With V trimmed by 4 bases and J by 1 base, 7 bases remained unmatched. Germline V CDR1 and CDR2: SGDLS, YYNGEE. The length of the CDR3 is 15 residues. The CDR3 loop is CASSLGQGKSYEQYF. The DNA for the CDR3 is TGTGCCAGCAGCCTCGGACAGGGAAAATCCTACGAGCAGTACTTC. The full variable domain, completed using reference TRBV9 and TRBJ2-7, is DSGVTQTPKHLITATGQRVTLRCSPRSGDLSVYWYQQSLDQGLQFLIQYYNGEERAKGNILERFSAQQFPDLHSELNLSSLELGDSALYFCASSLGQGKSYEQYFGPGTRLTVT.

The rearrangement uses TRBV12-3 or TRBV12-4 and TRBJ2-1; 7 bases are shared with TRBD2. This CDR3 has 16 residues. The junction had 10 bases not matched to a gene; V was cut back by 6 bases and J by 2 bases. The CDR3 reads CASSSLWEGPYNEQFF. CDR3 nucleotide sequence: TGTGCCAGCAGCAGTTTGTGGGAGGGCCCCTACAATGAGCAGTTCTTC.

This clonotype was seen more than once but under ten times. The chain combines TRBV12-3 or TRBV12-4 with TRBJ1-2; D might be TRBD1 (5 bases). This CDR3 region has 13 residues. The V end was cut by 6 bases, the J end by 8 bases, with 16 bases between. The CDR3 DNA reads TGTGCCAGCAGCCTCCCCAGGGTGGAGGGCTACACCTTC. Its protein is CASSLPRVEGYTF.

Comment on this clonotype: One end of the junction varies from germline; a read error may be responsible. J is TRBJ2-5 and V is TRBV3-1; D is unresolved. There are 12 residues in the CDR3. CDR1 is LGHDT and CDR2 is YNNKEL in the germline V gene (reference sequence). The CDR3 DNA reads as TGTGCCAGCAGTCAAGAGATGGAGACCCAGTACTTC. It is translated as CASSQEMETQYF.

This clonotype showed up just a few times. The chain joins TRBV7-8 to TRBJ2-1, with TRBD2 matching 9 bases. The CDR3 covers 17 residues. J gave up 3 bases and V 1 base, and 7 bases lay outside the gene matches. Germline loops: CDR1 SGHVS, CDR2 FQNEAQ. This chain's CDR3 is CASSLEASGDLYNEQFF. The CDR3 DNA reads as TGTGCCAGCAGCTTAGAGGCTAGCGGGGACCTCTACAATGAGCAGTTCTTC. The complete variable domain, with remaining parts taken from reference TRBV7-8 and TRBJ2-1, reads GAGVSQSPRYKVAKRGQDVALRCDPISGHVSLFWYQQALGQGPEFLTYFQNEAQLDKSGLPSDRFFAERPEGSVSTLKIQRTQQEDSAVYLCASSLEASGDLYNEQFFGPGTRLTVL.

The chain uses TRBV9 and TRBJ2-7; TRBD1 matches at 10 bases. Germline V gene lookup returns CDR1 SGDLS and CDR2 YYNGEE. The junction had 2 bases not matched to a gene; V was cut back by 1 base and J by 4 bases. This CDR3 contains 14 residues. CDR3 sequence: CASSVRDRGYEQYF. The DNA of the CDR3 is TGTGCCAGCAGCGTACGGGACAGGGGTTACGAGCAGTACTTC.

A few counts support this clonotype. This sequence joins TRBV12-3 or TRBV12-4 and TRBJ2-7; D uncertain. The V gene lost 4 bases and the J gene lost 4 bases, with 14 bases spanning the gap. This CDR3 contains 14 residues. The CDR3 coding sequence is TGTGCCAGCAGTTCCGGACGGTCCGAGTACGAGCAGTACTTC. This encodes CASSSGRSEYEQYF.

The chain couples TRBV20-1 to TRBJ1-4; 8 bases are shared with TRBD1. CDR1 DFQATT and CDR2 SNEGSKA come from the germline V gene (reference sequence). V lost 6 bases and J lost 8; bases outside the gene matches: 11. CDR3 length equals 14 residues. The CDR3 DNA is TGCAGTGCGAATACCAGGGGGCTCAGGGAAAAACTGTTTTTT. Protein sequence: CSANTRGLREKLFF.

This chain links TRBV7-2 with TRBJ2-3; D tentatively fits TRBD1 or TRBD2 (5 bases each). Germline V lookup: CDR1 SGHTA, CDR2 FQGNSA. V lost 6 bases and J 2 bases, leaving 9 bases between the germline ends. The CDR3 consists of 13 residues. CDR3 sequence (DNA): TGTGCCAGCAGGGACGGGGCCACAGATACGCAGTATTTT. Translation: CASRDGATDTQYF.

This sequence joins TRBV7-2 and TRBJ1-2; D gene ambiguous. Trimming cost V 7 bases and J 4 bases, with 10 bases left between them. The CDR3 runs 12 residues. The germline CDR1 and CDR2 sequences are SGHTA and FQGNSA. As DNA, the CDR3 is TGTGCCAGCAAGGCAGGAGCCTATGGCTACACCTTC. As protein: CASKAGAYGYTF. The whole variable domain, filled in from reference TRBV7-2 and TRBJ1-2, reads GAGVSQSPSNKVTEKGKDVELRCDPISGHTALYWYRQSLGQGLEFLIYFQGNSAPDKSGLPSDRFSAERTGGSVSTLTIQRTQQEDSAVYLCASKAGAYGYTFGSGTRLTVV.

At least ten counts were recorded for this clonotype. V gene TRBV5-1 combines with J gene TRBJ2-7; 7 bases fit TRBD1. V was clipped by 0 bases and J by 6 bases; unmatched bases: 6. The CDR3 has 14 residues. CDR1 and CDR2 from the germline V gene are SGHRS and YFSETQ. CDR3 sequence reads: CASSLADRAAEQYF. DNA for the CDR3: TGCGCCAGCAGCTTGGCCGACAGGGCAGCCGAGCAGTACTTC.

This clonotype has only a few counts. The chain recombines TRBV24-1 with TRBJ2-3, with a weak D call TRBD2 (6 bases). Trimming stripped 0 bases from V and 6 bases from J, with 6 bases between. Germline V CDR1 and CDR2: KGHDR, SFDVKD. The CDR3 consists of 13 residues. CDR3 bases: TGTGCCACCAGTGATTTGCGGGGGGATACGCAGTATTTT. Its translation: CATSDLRGDTQYF.

This clonotype has a handful of counts. The chain is built from TRBV4-3 and TRBJ2-7, with D unclear. The CDR3 covers 15 residues. CDR1 LGHNA and CDR2 YSLEER come from the germline V gene. The ends were cut back, 0 bases at V and 5 bases at J, with 14 bases in the middle. CDR3 coding DNA: TGCGCCAGCAGCCAAGATTGGACCCCGGTTGACGAGCAGTACTTC. Amino acids: CASSQDWTPVDEQYF.

The rearrangement links TRBV24-1 to TRBJ2-1; TRBD2 might be the D (7 bases). V lost 9 bases, J lost 1 base, and 18 bases lay in between. The CDR3 consists of 16 residues. Germline CDR1 and CDR2: KGHDR and SFDVKD. The CDR3 DNA follows: TGTGCCACCGCAGGGGAGGGCCCCATATCCTACAATGAGCAGTTCTTC. This gives the protein CATAGEGPISYNEQFF.